This TCR beta chain emerged from a study of shared clonotypes between healthy human individuals. Whole-study context: A couple of women and a few men aged 18 to 49 made up the donors.

The CDR3 length is 12 residues. Trimming shortened V by 0 bases and J by 4 bases, and 3 bases separated the two germline ends. CDR1 is SGHDT and CDR2 is YYEEEE in the germline V gene. General study points: Compared with clonotypes that all four donors shared, non-shared clonotypes had lower generation probabilities.

Replicate PCRs from sorted subsets contained roughly 190 ng DNA, which is around 30,000 T cell genomes. Clones were read by immunoSEQ multiplex PCR, and TCRdb kept only the in-frame ones, dropping some. The sample carries 2 million or so clones, about 95% recorded once. CD8 cells classed as naive were CD45RO-negative and positively selected for CCR7, excluding terminally differentiated effector memory CD45RA+ cells. Participating donors were healthy, HIV-negative adults free of recent acute infections or vaccinations. Comments on this clone: The antigen remains undetermined. This same CDR3 is encoded by further DNA sequences in the sample.

V usage is TRBV5-6 and J usage is TRBJ2-3; no reliable D call. Input material: naive CD8+ T cells sorted from blood. This clonotype was obtained from a man aged 18-30 years in good health. The CDR3: CASSLGSDTQYF. In nucleotides, the CDR3 is TGTGCCAGCAGCTTGGGATCAGATACGCAGTATTTT.